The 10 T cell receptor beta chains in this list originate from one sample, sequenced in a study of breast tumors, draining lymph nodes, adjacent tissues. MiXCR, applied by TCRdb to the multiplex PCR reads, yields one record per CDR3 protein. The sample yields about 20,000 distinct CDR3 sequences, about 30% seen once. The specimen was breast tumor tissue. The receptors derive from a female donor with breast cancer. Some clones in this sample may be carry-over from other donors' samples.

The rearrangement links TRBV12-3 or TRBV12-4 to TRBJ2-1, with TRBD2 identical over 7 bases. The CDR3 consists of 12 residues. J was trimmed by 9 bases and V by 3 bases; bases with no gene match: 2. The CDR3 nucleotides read TGTGCCAGCAGTTTTGGGGGGGGTGAGCAGTTCTTC. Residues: CASSFGGGEQFF.

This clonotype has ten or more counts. The CDR3 here is CSVWGGTGNTGELFF. In DNA form, the CDR3 reads TGCAGCGTTTGGGGCGGGACAGGGAACACCGGGGAGCTGTTTTTT. The chain couples TRBV29-1 to TRBJ2-2; 8 positions match TRBD1. Trimming at V came to 5 bases and at J to 1 base, leaving 6 bases not matched to a gene. Germline values: CDR1 SQVTM, CDR2 ANQGSEA. The CDR3 totals 15 residues.

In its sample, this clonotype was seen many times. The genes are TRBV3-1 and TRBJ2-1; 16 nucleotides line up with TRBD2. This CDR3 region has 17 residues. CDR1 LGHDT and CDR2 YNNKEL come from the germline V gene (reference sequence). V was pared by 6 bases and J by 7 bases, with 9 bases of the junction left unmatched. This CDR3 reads CASRKGTSGRARNEQFF. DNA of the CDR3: TGTGCCAGCAGAAAAGGGACTAGCGGGAGGGCGAGGAATGAGCAGTTCTTC.

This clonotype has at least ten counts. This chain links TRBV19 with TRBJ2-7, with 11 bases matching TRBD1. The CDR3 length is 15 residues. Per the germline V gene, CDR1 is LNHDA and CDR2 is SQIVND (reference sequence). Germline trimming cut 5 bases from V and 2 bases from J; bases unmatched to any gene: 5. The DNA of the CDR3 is TGTGCCAGTAGTCTCGTGGACAGGGGGCCCTACGAGCAGTACTTC. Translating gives CASSLVDRGPYEQYF.

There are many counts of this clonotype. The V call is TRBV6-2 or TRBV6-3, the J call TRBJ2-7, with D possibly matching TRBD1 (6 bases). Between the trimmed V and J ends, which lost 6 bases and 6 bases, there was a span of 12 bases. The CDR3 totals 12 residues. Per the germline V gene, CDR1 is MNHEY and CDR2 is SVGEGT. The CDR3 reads CASRETGSEQYF. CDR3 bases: TGTGCCAGCAGAGAAACAGGGTCCGAGCAGTACTTC.

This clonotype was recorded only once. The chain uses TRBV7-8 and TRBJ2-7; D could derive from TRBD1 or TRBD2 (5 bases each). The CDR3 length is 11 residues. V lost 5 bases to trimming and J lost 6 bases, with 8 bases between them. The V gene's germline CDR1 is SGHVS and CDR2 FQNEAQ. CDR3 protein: CASSKRGEQYF. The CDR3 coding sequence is TGTGCCAGCAGCAAGAGGGGCGAGCAGTACTTC. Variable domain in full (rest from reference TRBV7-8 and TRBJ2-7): GAGVSQSPRYKVAKRGQDVALRCDPISGHVSLFWYQQALGQGPEFLTYFQNEAQLDKSGLPSDRFFAERPEGSVSTLKIQRTQQEDSAVYLCASSKRGEQYFGPGTRLTVT.

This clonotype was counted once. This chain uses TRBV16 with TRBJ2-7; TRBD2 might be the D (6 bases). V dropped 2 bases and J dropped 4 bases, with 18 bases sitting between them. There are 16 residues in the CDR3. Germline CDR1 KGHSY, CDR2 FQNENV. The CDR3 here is CASSQKVLASTYEQYF. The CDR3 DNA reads TGTGCCAGCAGCCAAAAGGTGCTAGCGAGTACATACGAGCAGTACTTC.

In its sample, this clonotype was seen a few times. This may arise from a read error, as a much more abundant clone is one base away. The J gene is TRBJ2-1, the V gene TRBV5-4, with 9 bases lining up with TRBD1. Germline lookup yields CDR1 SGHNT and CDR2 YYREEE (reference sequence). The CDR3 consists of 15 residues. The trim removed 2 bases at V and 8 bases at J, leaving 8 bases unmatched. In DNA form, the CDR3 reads TGTGCCAGCAGCTTAGGGACAGGGTACCACGATGAGCAGTTCTTC. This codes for CASSLGTGYHDEQFF.

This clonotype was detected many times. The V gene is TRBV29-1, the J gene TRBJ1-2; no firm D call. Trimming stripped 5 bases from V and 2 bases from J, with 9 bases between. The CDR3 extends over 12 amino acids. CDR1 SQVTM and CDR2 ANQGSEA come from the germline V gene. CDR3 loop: CSVRDGNYGYTF. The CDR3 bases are TGCAGCGTTAGAGACGGAAACTATGGCTACACCTTC.

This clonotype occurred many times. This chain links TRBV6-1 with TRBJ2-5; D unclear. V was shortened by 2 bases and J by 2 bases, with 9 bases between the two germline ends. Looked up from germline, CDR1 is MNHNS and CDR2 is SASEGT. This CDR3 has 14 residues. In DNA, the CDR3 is TGTGCCAGCAGTGAATGGAACGGTCAAGAGACCCAGTACTTC. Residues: CASSEWNGQETQYF.